This TCR beta chain was recorded in a study of cytotoxic CD8 clonotypes in ibrutinib-treated CLL (TCRdb year 2021). Describing the broader study: The cohort had 11 relapsed/refractory and around 15 treatment-naive patients; some 17 were IGHV unmutated. Every remission and progressive disease sample was obtained while ibrutinib was still being received by the patients. Response samples were obtained after a median of 12 months of treatment, with a range of roughly 6 to 40 months. Responses were partial in approximately 24 patients and complete in 2; after median about 63 months follow-up, about 14 stayed in remission and roughly twelve progressed. On average, each sample had some 250,000 productive templates and about 89,000 productive rearrangements. Cryopreserved peripheral blood mononuclear cells were obtained before treatment, at response, and at either sustained remission or disease progression. Of the 90 or so participants in the trial, 20 to 30 had longitudinal samples available.

The germline V gene sets CDR1 to KGHSH and CDR2 to LQKENI. The cysteine opens and the phenylalanine closes a CDR3 of 12 amino acids. The read is trimmed to its CDR3 DNA, 36 bases read in frame from base 1. Deletion took 5 bases off V and 10 bases off J, with a span of 12 bases between the germline ends. The label giving this sample's time point can be read as: about a year on ibrutinib. Roughly 2 micrograms of genomic DNA were extracted from cryopreserved PBMCs for TCR beta library preparation. Longitudinal blood samples from CLL patients on ibrutinib monotherapy underwent high-throughput TCR beta sequencing. The patients were enrolled in a single-center, open-label phase 2 trial of ibrutinib monotherapy. For this clone: What this receptor recognizes is not known. No base-level quality is on record; no much larger clone is a single base apart.

Study-wide conclusions, independent of this receptor: An increase in clonality was observed at ibrutinib response, with clonality remaining stable during sustained remission and falling back toward baseline at progression. Public clonotypes were rare and either shrank or stayed stable during treatment, and the rise in clonality at ibrutinib response reflected expansion of private clonotypes. At baseline, clonality was higher than in age-matched healthy donors and showed a strong correlation with circulating CD8+ T-cell counts. Lymph node repertoires were not examined, and the timing of sampling was not matched between patients in sustained remission and those whose disease progressed.

A MiSeq instrument was used for deep resolution sequencing, which targeted depths ranging from 1 in 1 million up to 1 in 200,000 T cells, with coverage averaging 10x for each clonotype. The immunoSEQ hsTCRB Kit was used to generate TCR beta libraries. Processing in the source paper ran as follows. Data were analyzed with ImmunoSEQ Data Assistant and ImmunoSEQ Analyzer, with V, D and J genes assigned per IMGT definitions. Clonality was computed as one minus normalized Shannon entropy of productive rearrangement frequencies, ranging from 0 to 1. Public clonotype analysis was restricted to overrepresented clonotypes comprising at least 0.05% of each patient's repertoire. Repertoires from around 13 age-matched healthy donors in immuneACCESS were used as clonality controls. TCRdb mirrors the immuneACCESS table, restricted to in-frame sequences. Some clones are absent from its copies; in checked studies, under half trace to an unresolved V gene, and the reason for the others is unknown. V, J and clone size are those of that table, while D and trimming were read from the DNA. In this sample the table shows some 81,000 clones, 75% to 85% of which occur a single time. The top ten constitute approximately 5.1% of the sample.

The rearranged chain carries TRBV18 and TRBJ2-1; no D gene can be assigned with confidence. The source of this sequence is a human donor with chronic lymphocytic leukemia. The material was PBMCs, obtained after 12 months of ibrutinib treatment. The nucleotides are TGTGCCAGCTCAGCCGCAGATAGGGAGCAGTTCTTC. It specifies CASSAADREQFF.